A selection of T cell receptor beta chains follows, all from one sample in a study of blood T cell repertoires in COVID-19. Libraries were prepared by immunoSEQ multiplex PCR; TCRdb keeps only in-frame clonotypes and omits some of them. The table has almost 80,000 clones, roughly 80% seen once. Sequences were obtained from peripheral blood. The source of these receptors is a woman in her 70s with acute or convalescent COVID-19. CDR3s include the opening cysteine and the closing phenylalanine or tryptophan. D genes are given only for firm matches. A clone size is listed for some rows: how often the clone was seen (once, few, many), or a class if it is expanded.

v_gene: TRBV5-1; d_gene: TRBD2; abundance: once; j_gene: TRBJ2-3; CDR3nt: TGCGCCAGCAGCTTGGCCCCCCTAGCGGGAGGGCCGTCAGATACGCAGTATTTT; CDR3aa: CASSLAPLAGGPSDTQYF
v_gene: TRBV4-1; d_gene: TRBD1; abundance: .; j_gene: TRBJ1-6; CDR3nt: TGCGCCAGCAGCCAAACACAGGGGGATAATTCACCCCTCCACTTT; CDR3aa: CASSQTQGDNSPLHF
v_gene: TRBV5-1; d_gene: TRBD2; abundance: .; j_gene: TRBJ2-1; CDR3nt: TGCGCCAGCAGTGAGCCACTAGCGGGAGATGAGCAGTTCTTC; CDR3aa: CASSEPLAGDEQFF
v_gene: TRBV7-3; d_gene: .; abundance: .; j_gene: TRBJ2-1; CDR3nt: TGTGCCAGCAGCTCCGGGCGCGGGGATAGCTCCTACAATGAGCAGTTCTTC; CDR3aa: CASSSGRGDSSYNEQFF
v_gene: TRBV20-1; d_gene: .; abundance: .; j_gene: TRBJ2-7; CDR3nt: TGCAGTGCTAGTGGAGCGGTAAGCTACGAGCAGTACTTC; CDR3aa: CSASGAVSYEQYF
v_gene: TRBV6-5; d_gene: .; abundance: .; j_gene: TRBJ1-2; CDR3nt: TGTGCCAGCAGGGGCGTAGGCTCTGGCTACACCTTC; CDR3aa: CASRGVGSGYTF
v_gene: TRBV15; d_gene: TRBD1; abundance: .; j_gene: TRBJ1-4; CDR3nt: TGTGCCACCAGCAGGGAAGGGACAGGGCCTAATGAAAAACTGTTTTTT; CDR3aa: CATSREGTGPNEKLFF
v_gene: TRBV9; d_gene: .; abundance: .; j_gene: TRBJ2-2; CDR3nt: TGTGCCAGCAGCGCATACCACAATCCTCGCGGCGGGGAGCTGTTTTTT; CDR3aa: CASSAYHNPRGGELFF
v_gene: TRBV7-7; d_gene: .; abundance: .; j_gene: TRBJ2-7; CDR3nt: TGTGCCAGCAGCTTAGACCGGGACTCCTACGAGCAGTACTTC; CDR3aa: CASSLDRDSYEQYF
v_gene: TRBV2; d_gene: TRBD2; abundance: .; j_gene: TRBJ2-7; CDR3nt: TGTGCCAGCAGGGGGGGGGTAGTCGCCGAGCAGTACTTC; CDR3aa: CASRGGVVAEQYF
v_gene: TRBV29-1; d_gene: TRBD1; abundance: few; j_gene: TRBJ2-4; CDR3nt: TGCAGCGTCCAGCCGGACAGGGGAAATGCCAAAAACATTCAGTACTTC; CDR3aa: CSVQPDRGNAKNIQYF
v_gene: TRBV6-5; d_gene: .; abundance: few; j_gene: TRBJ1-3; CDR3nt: TGTGCCAGCAGTTACGCCGGGGCTGGAAACACCATATATTTT; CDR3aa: CASSYAGAGNTIYF
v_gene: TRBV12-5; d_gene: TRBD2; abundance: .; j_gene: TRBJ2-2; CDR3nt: TGTGCTAGTGGTTCAAGAGGACTAGCGGGAGGGTTCGGCGGGGAGCTGTTTTTT; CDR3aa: CASGSRGLAGGFGGELFF
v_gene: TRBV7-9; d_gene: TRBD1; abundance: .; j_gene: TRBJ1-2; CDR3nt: TGTGCCAGCAGCATTGGACAGGGGGCCTTCTTAGGCTACACCTTC; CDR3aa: CASSIGQGAFLGYTF
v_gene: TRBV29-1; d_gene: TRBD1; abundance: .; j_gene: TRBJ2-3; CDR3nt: TGCAGCGTCGGACAGGGCACAGATACGCAGTATTTT; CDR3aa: CSVGQGTDTQYF
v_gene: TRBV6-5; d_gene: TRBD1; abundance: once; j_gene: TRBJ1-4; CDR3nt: TGTGCCAGCAGCGAGGGGGACAGGGCCGGAGAAAAACTGTTTTTT; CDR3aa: CASSEGDRAGEKLFF
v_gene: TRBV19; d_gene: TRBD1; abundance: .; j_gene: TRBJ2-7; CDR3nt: TGTGCCAGTGGGACAGGACCTTACGAGCAGTACTTC; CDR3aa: CASGTGPYEQYF
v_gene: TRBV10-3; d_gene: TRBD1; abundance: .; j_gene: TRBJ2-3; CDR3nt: TGTGCCATCGGGGGGACAGGGGGCATGTATACGCAGTATTTT; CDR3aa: CAIGGTGGMYTQYF
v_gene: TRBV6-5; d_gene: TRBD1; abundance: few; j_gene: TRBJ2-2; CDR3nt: TGTGCCAGCAGCAGACAGGGAAGGGCCGGGGAGCTGTTTTTT; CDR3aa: CASSRQGRAGELFF
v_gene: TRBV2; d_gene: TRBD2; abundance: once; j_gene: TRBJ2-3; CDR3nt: TGTGCCAGCACCGGAATTAGCGGGAGAACAGATACGCAGTATTTT; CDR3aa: CASTGISGRTDTQYF
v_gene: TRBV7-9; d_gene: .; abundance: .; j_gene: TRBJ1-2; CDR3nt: TGTGCCAGCAGCTCTAATCTGGGCTACACCTTC; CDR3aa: CASSSNLGYTF
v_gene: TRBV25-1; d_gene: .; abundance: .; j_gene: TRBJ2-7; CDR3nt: TGTGCCAGCAGTGGACACGGGGCCTACGAGCAGTACTTC; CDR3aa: CASSGHGAYEQYF
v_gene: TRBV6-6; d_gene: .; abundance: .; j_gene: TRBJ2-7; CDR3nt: TGTGCCAGCAGTTATCAAGGCTCCGGGTACGAGCAGTACTTC; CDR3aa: CASSYQGSGYEQYF
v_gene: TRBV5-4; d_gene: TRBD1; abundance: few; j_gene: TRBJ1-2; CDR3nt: TGTGCCAGCAGCTTGGACAGGGGATATGGCTACACCTTC; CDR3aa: CASSLDRGYGYTF
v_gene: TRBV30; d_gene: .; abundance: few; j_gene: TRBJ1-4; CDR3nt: TGTGCCTGGAAGGGGATTGGCCAGGGGGAAAAACTGTTTTTT; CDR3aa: CAWKGIGQGEKLFF
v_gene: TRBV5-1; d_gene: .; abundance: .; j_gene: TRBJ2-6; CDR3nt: TGCGCCAGCAGACGGGCAGGGCCACTCTCTGGGGCCAACGTCCTGACTTTC; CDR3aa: CASRRAGPLSGANVLTF
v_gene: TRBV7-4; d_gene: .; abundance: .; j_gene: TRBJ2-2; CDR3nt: TGTGCCAGCAGGGGCGGGATCCGGGGCTTCACGATGCTAGGGATCGCCGGGGAGCTGTTTTTT; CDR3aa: CASRGGIRGFTMLGIAGELFF
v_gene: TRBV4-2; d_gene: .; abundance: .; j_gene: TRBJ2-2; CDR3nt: TGTGCCAGCAGCCAAGTGCGCGGAAACACCGGGGAGCTGTTTTTT; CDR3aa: CASSQVRGNTGELFF
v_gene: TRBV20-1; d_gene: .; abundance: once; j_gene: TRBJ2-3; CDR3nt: TGCAGTGCTAGTCGTGGACACCGTCTGTCAGATACGCAGTATTTT; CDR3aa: CSASRGHRLSDTQYF
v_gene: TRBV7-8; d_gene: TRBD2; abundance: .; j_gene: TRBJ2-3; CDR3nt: TGTGCCAGCAGCCCCGGGACTAGCGGGAGACTATCGACGCAGTATTTT; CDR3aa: CASSPGTSGRLSTQYF
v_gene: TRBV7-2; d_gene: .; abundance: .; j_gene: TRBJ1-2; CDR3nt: TGTGCCAGCGGGCGAAATGGTTACTATGGCTACACCTTC; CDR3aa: CASGRNGYYGYTF
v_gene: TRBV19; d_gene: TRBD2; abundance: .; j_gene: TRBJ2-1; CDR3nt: TGTGCCAGTAGGATGCTAGCGGGAGGCGTCAATGAGCAGTTCTTC; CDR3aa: CASRMLAGGVNEQFF
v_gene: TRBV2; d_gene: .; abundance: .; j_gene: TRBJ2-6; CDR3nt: TGTGCCAGCAGTGAGCAGGGGAGGGCATCTGGGGCCAACGTCCTGACTTTC; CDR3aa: CASSEQGRASGANVLTF
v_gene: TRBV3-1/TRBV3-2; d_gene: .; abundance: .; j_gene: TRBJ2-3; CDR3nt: TGTGCCAGCAGCCAAGATGTTAGTACAGATACGCAGTATTTT; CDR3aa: CASSQDVSTDTQYF
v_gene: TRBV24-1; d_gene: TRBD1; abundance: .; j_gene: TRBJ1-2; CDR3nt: TGTGCCACCAGTGATGGGACAGGGCCTCCGTCCGAGGGCTACACCTTC; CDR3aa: CATSDGTGPPSEGYTF
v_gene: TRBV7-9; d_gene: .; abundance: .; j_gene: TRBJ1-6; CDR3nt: TGTGCCAGCAGCTCGGGGGTGACGAGAGATAATTCACCCCTCCACTTT; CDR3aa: CASSSGVTRDNSPLHF
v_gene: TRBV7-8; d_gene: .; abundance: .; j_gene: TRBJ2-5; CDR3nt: TGTGCCAGCAGCCCAGGGTACCAAGAGACCCAGTACTTC; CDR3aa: CASSPGYQETQYF
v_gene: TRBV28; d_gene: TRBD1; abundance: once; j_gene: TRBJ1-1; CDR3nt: TGTGCCAGCAGTCCAATTATTGGGGGACAGGGTAGCACTGAAGCTTTCTTT; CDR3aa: CASSPIIGGQGSTEAFF
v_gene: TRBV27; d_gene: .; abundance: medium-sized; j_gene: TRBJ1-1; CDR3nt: TGTGCCAGCAGTTTATTTCGGGCAGGGACTGAAGCTTTCTTT; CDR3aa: CASSLFRAGTEAFF
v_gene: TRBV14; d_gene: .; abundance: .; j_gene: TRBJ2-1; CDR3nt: TGTGCCAGCAGCGGCCTAAGTGGGGGGTTTGGGCGCGTGGTTTTGGATGAGCAGTTCTTC; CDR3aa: CASSGLSGGFGRVVLDEQFF
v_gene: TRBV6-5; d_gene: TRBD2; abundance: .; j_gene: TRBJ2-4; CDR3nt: TGTGCCAGCAGTACTCTGGGGGGGAACATTCAGTACTTC; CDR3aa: CASSTLGGNIQYF
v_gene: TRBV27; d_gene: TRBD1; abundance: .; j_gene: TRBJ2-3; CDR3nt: TGTGCCAGCAGTCCCAGACAGGGCGCAGATACGCAGTATTTT; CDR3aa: CASSPRQGADTQYF
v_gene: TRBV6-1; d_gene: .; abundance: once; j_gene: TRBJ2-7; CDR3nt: TGTGCCAGCAGCGAAGCCTCGTCCTACGAGCAGTACTTC; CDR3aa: CASSEASSYEQYF
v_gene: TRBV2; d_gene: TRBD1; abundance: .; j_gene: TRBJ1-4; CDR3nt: TGTGCCAGCAGTGAAGACGGCAGGGGGGTTGGAAAACTGTTTTTT; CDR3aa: CASSEDGRGVGKLFF
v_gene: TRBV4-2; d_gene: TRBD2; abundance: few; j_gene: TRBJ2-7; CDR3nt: TGTGCCAGCAGCCAAATACAGGCTAGCGGGAGCTACGAGCAGTACTTC; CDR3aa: CASSQIQASGSYEQYF
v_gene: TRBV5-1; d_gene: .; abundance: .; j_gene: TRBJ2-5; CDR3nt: TGCGCCAGCAGCTTGGATGCTCACCCATTTCTACCGATTGAGGATGCGCGGGTCCAAGAGACCCAGTACTTC; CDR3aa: CASSLDAHPFLPIEDARVQETQYF